Listed below are T cell receptor beta chains from one sample, sequenced in a study of glioma-infiltrating T cells. TCRdb re-derived calls from the multiplex PCR reads in MiXCR, one entry per CDR3 protein. In the table there are about 140,000 distinct CDR3 sequences, 39% of which are singletons. Sample: glioma tissue, nonneoplastic brain tissue, or PBMCs (not recorded which). The receptors derive from a human donor with low-grade glioma or glioblastoma, undergoing nonglioma brain surgery, or in good health (not recorded which). The CDR3 runs from the conserved cysteine through the conserved F or W. D genes are given only for firm matches. Size values are once, few and many counts, or a class for expanded clones, and some rows have none.

d_gene: .; j_gene: TRBJ1-1; abundance: few; len: 15; v_gene: TRBV2; CDR3nt: TGTGCCAGCCAAACAGAGGCAGGGGCGAACACTGAAGCTTTCTTT; CDR3aa: CASQTEAGANTEAFF
d_gene: .; j_gene: TRBJ2-5; abundance: few; len: 14; v_gene: TRBV7-7; CDR3nt: TGTGCTAGCAGCTTAGATGGAGGACTAGAGACCCAGTACTTC; CDR3aa: CASSLDGGLETQYF
d_gene: .; j_gene: TRBJ1-1; abundance: .; len: 12; v_gene: TRBV4-1; CDR3nt: TGCGCCAGCAGCTTGGACGGGGTTGAAGCTTTCTTT; CDR3aa: CASSLDGVEAFF
d_gene: TRBD2; j_gene: TRBJ2-1; abundance: .; len: 15; v_gene: TRBV27; CDR3nt: TGTGCCAGCAGCTCCTCCTCGGGACTAGGCAATGAGCAGTTCTTC; CDR3aa: CASSSSSGLGNEQFF
d_gene: .; j_gene: TRBJ2-5; abundance: .; len: 15; v_gene: TRBV7-2; CDR3nt: TGTGCCAGCAGCTTCGATGGGAGTTTCCAAGAGACCCAGTACTTC; CDR3aa: CASSFDGSFQETQYF
d_gene: TRBD1; j_gene: TRBJ2-1; abundance: .; len: 15; v_gene: TRBV7-2; CDR3nt: TGTGCCAGCAGACTCACAGGGGGCAGAAGCAATGAGCAGTTCTTC; CDR3aa: CASRLTGGRSNEQFF
d_gene: .; j_gene: TRBJ2-1; abundance: many; len: 14; v_gene: TRBV6-1; CDR3nt: TGTGCCAGCAGCATTAAACAGGGTACCAATGAGCAGTTCTTC; CDR3aa: CASSIKQGTNEQFF
d_gene: TRBD2; j_gene: TRBJ2-1; abundance: .; len: 16; v_gene: TRBV24-1; CDR3nt: TGTGCCACCAGTGATCCAGCGGGAGTGACCCGGAATGAGCAGTTCTTC; CDR3aa: CATSDPAGVTRNEQFF
d_gene: .; j_gene: TRBJ1-1; abundance: few; len: 14; v_gene: TRBV7-2; CDR3nt: TGTGCCAGCAGCCTTGACATGTCGAACACTGAAGCTTTCTTT; CDR3aa: CASSLDMSNTEAFF
d_gene: .; j_gene: TRBJ2-3; abundance: .; len: 13; v_gene: TRBV18; CDR3nt: TGTGCCAGCTCACCACCGGGCGATAATACGCAGTATTTT; CDR3aa: CASSPPGDNTQYF
d_gene: TRBD2; j_gene: TRBJ2-7; abundance: .; len: 14; v_gene: TRBV20-1; CDR3nt: TGCAGTGCTCCCGGGACTAGCGGGGGAGGGGAGCAGTACTTC; CDR3aa: CSAPGTSGGGEQYF
d_gene: TRBD2; j_gene: TRBJ2-3; abundance: few; len: 15; v_gene: TRBV20-1; CDR3nt: TGCAGTGCCCAAGGGACTAGCGGATCCACAGATACGCAGTATTTT; CDR3aa: CSAQGTSGSTDTQYF
d_gene: TRBD1; j_gene: TRBJ2-7; abundance: few; len: 13; v_gene: TRBV18; CDR3nt: TGTGCCAGCTCACAGGGGGCTGGGGACGAGCAGTACTTC; CDR3aa: CASSQGAGDEQYF
d_gene: .; j_gene: TRBJ1-1; abundance: .; len: 13; v_gene: TRBV6-4; CDR3nt: TGTGCCAGCAGTGTAGGGGAGAACACTGAAGCTTTCTTT; CDR3aa: CASSVGENTEAFF
d_gene: .; j_gene: TRBJ2-3; abundance: .; len: 16; v_gene: TRBV2; CDR3nt: TGTGCCAGCAGTGAGCGGGGAGCCCCTCGAACAGATACGCAGTATTTT; CDR3aa: CASSERGAPRTDTQYF
d_gene: .; j_gene: TRBJ2-3; abundance: few; len: 16; v_gene: TRBV6-1; CDR3nt: TGTGCCAGCAGTGAGAATCTCAGTAACCCCACAGATACGCAGTATTTT; CDR3aa: CASSENLSNPTDTQYF
d_gene: TRBD1; j_gene: TRBJ2-3; abundance: few; len: 14; v_gene: TRBV28; CDR3nt: TGTGCCAGCATACAGGGGGCAGGTGGAGATACGCAGTATTTT; CDR3aa: CASIQGAGGDTQYF
d_gene: .; j_gene: TRBJ2-3; abundance: .; len: 17; v_gene: TRBV6-2/TRBV6-3; CDR3nt: TGTGCCAGCAGTTACTGGGACGTCCCGGGCGACACAGATACGCAGTATTTT; CDR3aa: CASSYWDVPGDTDTQYF
d_gene: .; j_gene: TRBJ1-6; abundance: few; len: 13; v_gene: TRBV20-1; CDR3nt: TGCAGTGCTATCTCCTCCTATAATTCACCCCTCCACTTT; CDR3aa: CSAISSYNSPLHF
d_gene: .; j_gene: TRBJ1-5; abundance: .; len: 17; v_gene: TRBV6-2/TRBV6-3; CDR3nt: TGTGCCAGCAGTTACTTGGCAGGGATGGGAAACAATCAGCCCCGGCATTTT; CDR3aa: CASSYLAGMGNNQPRHF
d_gene: .; j_gene: TRBJ2-3; abundance: .; len: 17; v_gene: TRBV20-1; CDR3nt: TGCAGTGCTAGAGATAGTAGGGCGGGGCGAATCGCAGATACGCAGTATTTT; CDR3aa: CSARDSRAGRIADTQYF
d_gene: TRBD2; j_gene: TRBJ2-1; abundance: many; len: 14; v_gene: TRBV6-1; CDR3nt: TGTGCCAGCAGCCACTCAACTAGCGGTAATGAGCAGTTCTTC; CDR3aa: CASSHSTSGNEQFF
d_gene: TRBD2; j_gene: TRBJ2-1; abundance: few; len: 15; v_gene: TRBV15; CDR3nt: TGTGCCACCAGCACGTGGGAGGGAGGAAACAATGAGCAGTTCTTC; CDR3aa: CATSTWEGGNNEQFF
d_gene: .; j_gene: TRBJ1-2; abundance: .; len: 13; v_gene: TRBV2; CDR3nt: TGTGCCAGCTCGGCGGAAGCTAACTATGGCTACACCTTC; CDR3aa: CASSAEANYGYTF
d_gene: .; j_gene: TRBJ2-5; abundance: .; len: 13; v_gene: TRBV6-1; CDR3nt: TGTGCCAGCAGACCGCCAGAAAGGGAGACCCAGTACTTC; CDR3aa: CASRPPERETQYF
d_gene: TRBD2; j_gene: TRBJ2-7; abundance: few; len: 17; v_gene: TRBV18; CDR3nt: TGTGCCAGCTCACCAACTATTACTAGCGGGAGTCCCTACGAGCAGTACTTC; CDR3aa: CASSPTITSGSPYEQYF
d_gene: .; j_gene: TRBJ2-1; abundance: few; len: 16; v_gene: TRBV20-1; CDR3nt: TGCAGTGCTCTACATCCCGGGACGAACTCCTACAATGAGCAGTTCTTC; CDR3aa: CSALHPGTNSYNEQFF
d_gene: .; j_gene: TRBJ1-1; abundance: .; len: 11; v_gene: TRBV2; CDR3nt: TGTGCCGGAGTTGTGAACACTGAAGCTTTCTTT; CDR3aa: CAGVVNTEAFF
d_gene: .; j_gene: TRBJ1-2; abundance: .; len: 13; v_gene: TRBV10-3; CDR3nt: TGTGCCATCAGTGATGGGGGGAACTATGGCTACACCTTC; CDR3aa: CAISDGGNYGYTF
d_gene: .; j_gene: TRBJ2-5; abundance: few; len: 11; v_gene: TRBV7-2; CDR3nt: TGTGCCAGCAGCCATGGAGAGACCCAGTACTTC; CDR3aa: CASSHGETQYF
d_gene: .; j_gene: TRBJ2-7; abundance: few; len: 14; v_gene: TRBV6-1; CDR3nt: TGTGCCAGCGGCCGACCCGGGACAACCTACGAGCAGTACTTC; CDR3aa: CASGRPGTTYEQYF
d_gene: .; j_gene: TRBJ2-2; abundance: few; len: 14; v_gene: TRBV27; CDR3nt: TGTGCCACCCGAGGGAGGGGGCGGATCGGGGAGCTGTTTTTT; CDR3aa: CATRGRGRIGELFF
d_gene: TRBD1; j_gene: TRBJ2-1; abundance: few; len: 15; v_gene: TRBV28; CDR3nt: TGTGCCAGCTCCCTTGGGGGGACAGGCCTGAATGAGCAGTTCTTC; CDR3aa: CASSLGGTGLNEQFF
d_gene: TRBD1; j_gene: TRBJ1-6; abundance: .; len: 14; v_gene: TRBV20-1; CDR3nt: TGCAGTCCGACCCAGGGACAGGGTGCCTCACCCCTCCACTTT; CDR3aa: CSPTQGQGASPLHF
d_gene: .; j_gene: TRBJ2-3; abundance: few; len: 14; v_gene: TRBV28; CDR3nt: TGTGCCAGCAGTCCAGGGGACTTTTCAGATACGCAGTATTTT; CDR3aa: CASSPGDFSDTQYF
d_gene: .; j_gene: TRBJ1-2; abundance: few; len: 14; v_gene: TRBV10-3; CDR3nt: TGTGCCATCAATCCGGGACGTTCTTCAGATGGCTACACCTTC; CDR3aa: CAINPGRSSDGYTF
d_gene: .; j_gene: TRBJ2-1; abundance: .; len: 12; v_gene: TRBV10-2; CDR3nt: TGCGCCAGCAGTAAGTCTAGGAACGAGCAGTTCTTC; CDR3aa: CASSKSRNEQFF
d_gene: TRBD1; j_gene: TRBJ2-1; abundance: few; len: 15; v_gene: TRBV7-3; CDR3nt: TGTGCCAGCAGCTCATTCCCCGGGACAGGCAGTGAGCAGTTCTTC; CDR3aa: CASSSFPGTGSEQFF
d_gene: .; j_gene: TRBJ1-1; abundance: few; len: 13; v_gene: TRBV6-6; CDR3nt: TGTGCCAGCAGTTACCGGAGTGGGGCTGAAGCTTTCTTT; CDR3aa: CASSYRSGAEAFF
d_gene: .; j_gene: TRBJ2-1; abundance: .; len: 15; v_gene: TRBV27; CDR3nt: TGTGCCAGCAGCCCATTGGAGCGGACTCGGAATGAGCAGTTCTTC; CDR3aa: CASSPLERTRNEQFF
d_gene: .; j_gene: TRBJ1-1; abundance: .; len: 15; v_gene: TRBV28; CDR3nt: TGTGCCAGCAGTTTACAGGGGCTTGGGAACACTGAAGCTTTCTTT; CDR3aa: CASSLQGLGNTEAFF